The 32 T cell receptor beta chains listed next were all sequenced from one sample in a study of T cell repertoires in cytomegalovirus infection. These receptors have no known antigen. One entry per CDR3 protein results from TCRdb running MiXCR on the reads. The table includes around 120,000 distinct CDR3 sequences, approximately 45% detected once. The sequences come from CD8+ T cells from cultured PBMCs, collected from culture after CMV antigen stimulation. Receptors originate from a human donor in good health (CMV status not recorded). Some clones in this sample may be carry-over from other donors' samples.

The chain recombines TRBV6-1 with TRBJ1-5, with D uncertain. CDR1 MNHNS and CDR2 SASEGT come from the germline V gene. CDR3 length: 12 residues. The V gene lost 1 base and the J gene lost 4 bases, with 2 bases spanning the gap. The CDR3 DNA is TGTGCCAGCAGTGAAGGGAATCAGCCCCAGCATTTT. It specifies CASSEGNQPQHF.

This chain joins TRBV4-1 and TRBJ2-1; D perhaps matches TRBD1 (5 bases). From germline, CDR1 is MGHRA and CDR2 YSYEKL. The CDR3 is 15 residues long. V was clipped by 5 bases and J by 1 base, with 12 bases between them. The DNA for the CDR3 is TGCGCCAGCAGCTGGAGCCAGGGTTCCTACAATGAGCAGTTCTTC. As protein: CASSWSQGSYNEQFF.

This clonotype was detected only a few times. The J gene is TRBJ2-2, the V gene TRBV11-3; a possible D gene is TRBD1 (6 bases). The germline V and J ends were trimmed by 3 bases and 6 bases, with 14 bases remaining between them. There are 15 residues in the CDR3. Germline loops: CDR1 SGHNT, CDR2 YENEEA. CDR3: CASSFRQGQAGELFF. The CDR3, as DNA: TGTGCCAGCAGCTTTCGTCAGGGGCAGGCCGGGGAGCTGTTTTTT.

V and J are TRBV7-2 and TRBJ2-5; TRBD2 aligns across 11 bases. The V gene's germline CDR1 is SGHTA and CDR2 FQGNSA. Trimming cost V 6 bases and J 5 bases; bases outside gene matches: 5. The CDR3 loop spans 14 amino acids. The CDR3 DNA sequence: TGTGCCAGCAGTTATAGCGGGGGGGCTGAGACCCAGTACTTC. It yields the protein CASSYSGGAETQYF.

As for this clonotype: Possible read error: a much larger clone is one base away. The J gene is TRBJ1-6, the V gene TRBV28; D gene ambiguous. V dropped 3 bases and J dropped 9 bases, with 3 bases sitting between them. CDR3 size: 11 residues. Germline CDR1 MDHEN, CDR2 SYDVKM. The CDR3 DNA is TGTGCCAGCAGTTTGAGTTCACCCCTCCACTTT. This gives the protein CASSLSSPLHF.

This sequence joins TRBV7-8 and TRBJ2-1; D gene ambiguous. Germline CDR1 is SGHVS and CDR2 is FQNEAQ. CDR3 size: 14 residues. Trimming took 5 bases from V and 10 from J, leaving 18 bases between them. CDR3 region: CASSQRASSEEQFF. The CDR3 nucleotides are TGTGCCAGCAGCCAAAGGGCTAGTAGTGAGGAGCAGTTCTTC. Based on the CDR3 plus reference TRBV7-8 and TRBJ2-1, the full variable domain is GAGVSQSPRYKVAKRGQDVALRCDPISGHVSLFWYQQALGQGPEFLTYFQNEAQLDKSGLPSDRFFAERPEGSVSTLKIQRTQQEDSAVYLCASSQRASSEEQFFGPGTRLTVL.

The V and J genes are TRBV30 and TRBJ2-1; TRBD2 matches 8 bases. CDR3 size: 13 residues. Germline CDR1 is GTSNPN and CDR2 is SVGIG (reference sequence). V lost 4 bases, J lost 9 bases, and 8 bases stayed unmatched. The DNA for the CDR3 is TGTGCCTGGACGGGGGGGCTTAGCGCTGAGCAGTTCTTC. It is translated as CAWTGGLSAEQFF.

V gene TRBV19 combines with J gene TRBJ2-1; 15 positions match TRBD2. CDR1 and CDR2 from the germline V gene are LNHDA and SQIVND (reference sequence). There are 16 residues in the CDR3. V lost 6 bases, J lost 4 bases, and 4 bases stayed unmatched. The CDR3 spells CASRGLAGGSYNEQFF. CDR3 sequence (DNA): TGTGCCAGTAGGGGACTAGCGGGGGGCTCGTACAATGAGCAGTTCTTC.

This clonotype was found many times. The J gene is TRBJ2-5, the V gene TRBV7-8; TRBD1 agrees at 8 bases. The CDR3 is made up of 17 amino acids. From germline, CDR1 is SGHVS and CDR2 FQNEAQ. V shed 0 bases and J 4 bases; nucleotides not matched to a gene: 10. CDR3 bases: TGTGCCAGCAGCTTAGCGTATGGACAGGGAAACGGAGAGACCCAGTACTTC. It codes for CASSLAYGQGNGETQYF.

The rearrangement uses TRBV4-1 and TRBJ2-7, with D tentatively TRBD2 (6 bases). With 4 bases removed from V and 0 bases from J, the gap between germline ends came to 16 bases. Germline V gene lookup returns CDR1 MGHRA and CDR2 YSYEKL. The CDR3 is 16 residues long. The CDR3 loop reads CASSLQHSEGSYEQYF. CDR3 coding DNA: TGCGCCAGCAGCCTTCAACATTCGGAGGGCTCCTACGAGCAGTACTTC.

The CDR3: CASSLSSGGANEQFF. The CDR3 DNA follows: TGTGCCAGCAGTTTATCTAGCGGGGGGGCAAATGAGCAGTTCTTC. The chain has TRBV27 and TRBJ2-1; 11 bases map to TRBD2. The V gene end was trimmed by 0 bases and the J gene end by 7 bases; junction bases not matched to a gene: 2. Germline CDR1 is MNHEY and CDR2 is SMNVEV (reference sequence). The length of the CDR3 is 15 residues.

This sequence joins TRBV27 and TRBJ2-3; D perhaps matches TRBD2 (5 bases). Between the trimmed V and J ends, which lost 7 bases and 4 bases, there was a span of 15 bases. Germline CDR1 is MNHEY and CDR2 is SMNVEV (reference sequence). There are 14 residues in the CDR3. CDR3 sequence reads: CASNLGSGADTQYF. CDR3 DNA: TGTGCCAGCAACCTAGGCTCCGGGGCAGATACGCAGTATTTT.

V and J are TRBV27 and TRBJ2-1, with 7 positions matching TRBD1. The germline gives CDR1 MNHEY, CDR2 SMNVEV (reference sequence). J lost 8 bases, V lost 0 bases, and 13 bases had no gene match. This CDR3 has 17 amino acids. This chain's CDR3 is CASSLSYGQDGRDEQFF. The CDR3 nucleotides are TGTGCCAGCAGTTTATCTTACGGACAGGACGGGCGCGATGAGCAGTTCTTC.

The V gene is TRBV5-4, the J gene TRBJ2-3; TRBD2 matches at 9 bases. Germline V lookup: CDR1 SGHNT, CDR2 YYREEE (reference sequence). V shed 9 bases and J 0 bases; nucleotides not matched to a gene: 11. This CDR3 has 16 residues. CDR3 sequence: CATGASGVSSTDTQYF. CDR3 DNA: TGTGCCACCGGAGCTAGCGGGGTGTCAAGCACAGATACGCAGTATTTT.

Comment on this clonotype: This clone may be a read error of a much larger clone one base away. This chain connects TRBV6-8 to TRBJ2-1, with TRBD2 as a possible D gene (5 bases). Germline V gives CDR1 MNHGY, CDR2 SAAAGT. V dropped 6 bases and J dropped 4 bases, with 7 bases sitting between them. This CDR3 region has 12 residues. In nucleotides, the CDR3 is TGTGCCAGCAGCCGGGAATACAATGAGCAGTTCTTC. Translation gives CASSREYNEQFF.

In this sample, this clonotype turned up many times. CDR3 coding DNA: TGTGCCAGCAGAGGGGGACTGAGTAATTCACCCCTCCACTTT. It is translated as CASRGGLSNSPLHF. The chain uses TRBV7-9 and TRBJ1-6; a weak D match, TRBD1 (6 bases). The CDR3 has 14 amino acids. Per the germline V gene, CDR1 is SEHNR and CDR2 is FQNEAQ (reference sequence). Deletions cut 6 bases from V and 6 bases from J, with 12 bases between.

Note on this clonotype: At one end, the junction sequence differs from germline, possibly due to a read error. V and J are TRBV7-8 and TRBJ2-2; TRBD1 is a possible D gene (6 bases). CDR3 length: 14 amino acids. The germline gives CDR1 SGHVS, CDR2 FQNEAQ. The CDR3 here is CTSRDRKSAGELFF. CDR3 nucleotide sequence: TGTACCAGCAGAGACAGGAAATCGGCCGGGGAGCTGTTTTTT.

V and J are TRBV29-1 and TRBJ1-1; D uncertain. The V end lost 3 bases, the J end lost 0 bases, and 2 bases lay between the germline ends. Per germline, CDR1 SQVTM and CDR2 ANQGSEA. This CDR3 comprises 11 residues. This chain's CDR3 is CSVEVNTEAFF. The CDR3 coding sequence is TGCAGCGTTGAGGTGAACACTGAAGCTTTCTTT.

This clonotype was seen a handful of times. The chain joins TRBV7-6 to TRBJ2-2; the D call may be TRBD1 or TRBD2 (6 bases each). V lost 6 bases, J lost 2 bases, and 10 bases lay in between. The CDR3 covers 14 residues. The germline CDR1 and CDR2 sequences are SGHVS and FNYEAQ. CDR3: CASREGVNTGELFF. CDR3 in DNA: TGTGCCAGCAGGGAGGGGGTTAACACCGGGGAGCTGTTTTTT.

This chain uses TRBV12-3 or TRBV12-4 with TRBJ2-3, with 9 bases lining up with TRBD1. The J segment lost 5 bases and the V segment lost 2 bases, leaving 14 bases of the junction unmatched. CDR3 length equals 18 residues. The CDR3 DNA is TGTGCCAGCAGTTTATTTAGGGGACAGGGCTTTAGTAAAGATACGCAGTATTTT. It codes for CASSLFRGQGFSKDTQYF.

In DNA form, the CDR3 reads TGTGCCAGCAGTTCGGGAGCTTACGAGCAGTACTTC. Amino acid sequence: CASSSGAYEQYF. The chain couples TRBV12-3 or TRBV12-4 to TRBJ2-7; weak D call: TRBD2 (6 bases). Trimming cost V 4 bases and J 4 bases, with 8 bases left between them. This CDR3 is 12 amino acids long.

This clonotype turned up a few times. The chain carries TRBV15 and TRBJ1-1; no reliable D call. The CDR3 runs to 13 residues. The germline gives CDR1 LNHNV, CDR2 YYDKDF (reference sequence). The germline V and J ends were trimmed by 5 bases and 0 bases, with 7 bases remaining between them. The CDR3 region has the DNA TGTGCCACCAGCCCGGGGATGAACACTGAAGCTTTCTTT. Translated: CATSPGMNTEAFF.

This chain links TRBV5-6 with TRBJ2-7, with D possibly matching TRBD1 (6 bases). CDR1 and CDR2 from the germline V gene are SGHDT and YYEEEE. The CDR3 covers 14 residues. V was shortened by 3 bases and J by 1 base, with 11 bases between the two germline ends. The DNA for the CDR3 is TGTGCCAGCAGCTCGGCCGGACAGTCCTACGAGCAGTACTTC. It translates to CASSSAGQSYEQYF.

This clonotype was detected only a few times. The chain joins TRBV7-8 to TRBJ2-7; D is unclear. Looked up from germline, CDR1 is SGHVS and CDR2 is FQNEAQ. The ends were cut back, 1 base at V and 3 bases at J, with 13 bases in the middle. CDR3 size: 15 residues. The chain's CDR3 is CASSLGTWVNYEQYF. CDR3 sequence (DNA): TGTGCCAGCAGCTTAGGAACTTGGGTAAACTACGAGCAGTACTTC.

The V and J genes are TRBV7-3 and TRBJ2-2; 7 nucleotides match TRBD1. The CDR3 totals 15 residues. Trimming at V came to 0 bases and at J to 6 bases, leaving 4 bases not matched to a gene. Looked up from germline, CDR1 is SGHTA and CDR2 is FQGTGA. The CDR3 is CASSLTGGLAGELFF. The CDR3 nucleotides read TGTGCCAGCAGCTTAACAGGGGGCCTGGCCGGGGAGCTGTTTTTT.

J is TRBJ1-2 and V is TRBV10-2; D gene unclear. Trimming cost V 0 bases and J 6 bases, with 11 bases left between them. The CDR3 length is 14 residues. Germline values: CDR1 WSHSY, CDR2 SAAADI. CDR3 DNA: TGCGCCAGCAGTGAGTCAGGCCAAAGGGATGGCTACACCTTC. Amino acid sequence: CASSESGQRDGYTF.

The chain uses TRBV4-1 and TRBJ2-1, with a tentative D call TRBD1 (6 bases). Per germline, CDR1 MGHRA and CDR2 YSYEKL. V was clipped by 1 base and J by 7 bases, with 8 bases between them. The CDR3 sequence is 13 residues long. The CDR3 nucleotides read TGCGCCAGCAGCCAAGGCACAGGGAATGAGCAGTTCTTC. Protein product: CASSQGTGNEQFF.

The chain carries TRBV3-1 and TRBJ2-7; perhaps TRBD1 as D (6 bases). Germline assignment: CDR1 LGHDT and CDR2 YNNKEL (reference sequence). This CDR3 comprises 15 residues. V shed 3 bases and J shed 0 bases, with 12 bases lying between them. The CDR3 loop reads CASSQNLDSSYEQYF. The CDR3 DNA follows: TGTGCCAGCAGCCAGAATTTGGACAGCTCCTACGAGCAGTACTTC.

The chain employs TRBV24-1 and TRBJ2-3; TRBD1 aligns across 7 bases. The J segment lost 0 bases and the V segment lost 1 base, leaving 3 bases of the junction unmatched. Per germline, CDR1 KGHDR and CDR2 SFDVKD. CDR3 length: 16 amino acids. The chain's CDR3 is CATSDFSGQSTDTQYF. CDR3 coding DNA: TGTGCCACCAGTGATTTCTCGGGACAGAGCACAGATACGCAGTATTTT.

This clonotype was counted between two and nine times. The rearrangement joins TRBV7-9 to TRBJ1-1; TRBD1 aligns across 8 bases. The J segment lost 1 base and the V segment lost 2 bases, leaving 3 bases of the junction unmatched. From germline, CDR1 is SEHNR and CDR2 FQNEAQ (reference sequence). The CDR3 runs to 15 residues. CDR3 in amino acids: CASSLMDRANTEAFF. The CDR3 region has the DNA TGTGCCAGCAGCTTAATGGACAGGGCGAACACTGAAGCTTTCTTT.

This clonotype has just a few counts. This chain uses TRBV11-3 with TRBJ2-5; perhaps TRBD1 as D (5 bases). Trimming pared 1 base from V and 4 bases from J, leaving 13 bases between. Looked up from germline, CDR1 is SGHNT and CDR2 is YENEEA. This CDR3 contains 15 residues. The CDR3 nucleotides read TGTGCCAGCAGCTTAGCATTGGGGCGCGGAGAGACCCAGTACTTC. Translated, it gives CASSLALGRGETQYF. The full variable domain, completed using reference TRBV11-3 and TRBJ2-5, is EAGVVQSPRYKIIEKKQPVAFWCNPISGHNTLYWYLQNLGQGPELLIRYENEEAVDDSQLPKDRFSAERLKGVDSTLKIQPAELGDSAVYLCASSLALGRGETQYFGPGTRLLVL.

This clonotype was counted only a few times. The chain joins TRBV6-2 or TRBV6-3 to TRBJ2-7; a weak D match, TRBD1 (5 bases). The CDR3 consists of 12 residues. The germline CDR1 and CDR2 sequences are MNHEY and SVGEGT. Between the trimmed V and J ends, which lost 5 bases and 3 bases, there was a span of 8 bases. The DNA for the CDR3 is TGTGCCAGCAGTGGGGCTAGCTACGAGCAGTACTTC. Amino acids: CASSGASYEQYF.